A selection of T cell receptor beta chains follows, all from one sample in a study of T cells after yellow fever vaccination. TCRdb ran MiXCR on the 5' RACE reads and lists one entry per CDR3 protein. The sample lists approximately 110,000 distinct CDR3 sequences, around 7.4% occurring once. The sample was CD4+ T cells sorted from PBMCs, taken approximately 11 days after the first yellow fever vaccination. Source of these receptors: a man younger than 35 who received the YFV17D yellow fever vaccine. The CDR3 runs from the conserved cysteine through the conserved F or W. The listing skips clone size in some rows; elsewhere it reads once, few, many or a size class.

j_call | cdr3_length | clone_size | v_call | cdr3_aa
TRBJ1-1 | 16 | - | TRBV7-2 | CASSSGQGAGGTEAFF
TRBJ2-3 | 16 | many | TRBV6-1 | CASRKGLAGGQDTQYF
TRBJ1-1 | 14 | few | TRBV29-1 | CIAKKGAENTEAFF
TRBJ2-5 | 16 | many | TRBV4-3 | CASSQDDRRGKETQYF
TRBJ2-3 | 16 | many | TRBV5-5 | CASSQAPGGNADTQYF
TRBJ2-3 | 16 | many | TRBV10-3 | CAISESRGQGLNSRYF
TRBJ2-3 | 16 | many | TRBV9 | CASSAPTSPITDTQYF
TRBJ1-5 | 13 | many | TRBV20-1 | CSASGGGGQPQHF
TRBJ2-5 | 14 | many | TRBV10-3 | CAISAGTAQETQYF
TRBJ2-5 | 18 | many | TRBV12-3/TRBV12-4 | CASSPGLAGVPLQETQYF
TRBJ1-5 | 14 | many | TRBV28 | CASSLGSNNQPQHF
TRBJ2-5 | 11 | many | TRBV29-1 | CSLGVAETQYF
TRBJ1-2 | 12 | many | TRBV4-2 | CASSQESYGYTF
TRBJ1-6 | 14 | - | TRBV7-2 | CASSQDSYNSPLHF
TRBJ2-3 | 14 | - | TRBV7-7 | CASSRGQYTDTQYF
TRBJ2-4 | 15 | many | TRBV5-1 | CASSIQRGAENIQYF
TRBJ2-1 | 15 | many | TRBV7-2 | CASSPNGGDYNEQFF
TRBJ2-3 | 14 | many | TRBV5-1 | CASSYRRGTDTQYF
TRBJ2-7 | 13 | many | TRBV19 | CASSTLQSYEQYF
TRBJ1-4 | 16 | many | TRBV24-1 | CATSDSSTAPGEKLFF
TRBJ2-1 | 15 | - | TRBV19 | CASSKTSGVNNEQFF
TRBJ1-1 | 15 | many | TRBV3-1 | CASSQISGSGTEAFF
TRBJ2-2 | 16 | many | TRBV5-1 | CASSLRTDRPTGELFF
TRBJ1-2 | 15 | - | TRBV18 | CASSPNTGLNYGYTF
TRBJ1-5 | 15 | - | TRBV5-7 | CASSLVWEFRQPQHF
TRBJ1-4 | 17 | many | TRBV6-1 | CASSEGTWYGTNEKLFF
TRBJ1-3 | 15 | many | TRBV20-1 | CSARFLGTGGNTIYF
TRBJ2-1 | 14 | few | TRBV7-7 | CASSPGQQRNEQFF
TRBJ1-3 | 14 | few | TRBV5-5 | CASSRGGGGNTIYF
TRBJ1-2 | 12 | many | TRBV2 | CASSENRAGYTF
TRBJ2-5 | 14 | few | TRBV28 | CASMTPGLQETQYF
TRBJ2-3 | 17 | many | TRBV11-3 | CASSLERSGQTQNTQYF
TRBJ2-5 | 13 | many | TRBV10-3 | CAISARDQETQYF
TRBJ1-4 | 16 | many | TRBV7-2 | CASSWRAASANEKLFF
TRBJ1-5 | 14 | many | TRBV10-3 | CAISEYLGNQPQHF
TRBJ2-1 | 14 | many | TRBV7-2 | CASSPSWVSDEQFF
TRBJ1-1 | 14 | - | TRBV9 | CASSPRQINTEAFF
TRBJ2-7 | 16 | - | TRBV13 | CASSFYSRGASYEQYF
TRBJ2-2 | 14 | many | TRBV19 | CASSGVGGTGELFF
TRBJ1-1 | 12 | many | TRBV20-1 | CSASRQGQKAFF
TRBJ1-1 | 14 | many | TRBV2 | CASSKWGSNVVAFF
TRBJ2-1 | 15 | many | TRBV5-1 | CASSLGTSAYNEQFF
TRBJ2-3 | 15 | many | TRBV7-2 | CASSSKRPSTDTQYF
TRBJ2-5 | 15 | many | TRBV7-9 | CASSRGTSPQETQYF
TRBJ1-2 | 14 | many | TRBV12-3/TRBV12-4 | CASSFYSGFYGYTF
TRBJ1-1 | 16 | many | TRBV7-8 | CASTVSSNPLGTEAFF